The 3 T cell receptor beta chains presented below share a single source sample, sequenced in a study of blood T cell repertoires in COVID-19 (dated by TCRdb to 2018 to 2021). Library method: the immunoSEQ multiplex PCR assay. What TCRdb holds here is the immuneACCESS table cut down to in-frame rearrangements. Part of the clones is not present; checked against another copy, under half of the missing clones reflect an unresolved V gene, and the others are unexplained. A total of under 450,000 clones appear in this sample, approximately 88% of them only once. 10% to 15% of the sample belongs to the ten largest clones. The sample was peripheral blood. The receptors shown here come from a woman between 50 and 59 years old with COVID-19, enrolled during active disease.

This rearrangement joins TRBV6-6 to TRBJ2-7; 9 bases align to TRBD1. The CDR3 spans 15 residues. Germline lookup yields CDR1 MNHNY and CDR2 SVGAGI (reference sequence). Losses at the gene ends were 6 bases for V and 5 bases for J; bases not matched to a gene: 11. CDR3 in DNA: TGTGCCAGCAGACCACCCGGGACAGGGTATAACGAGCAGTACTTC. It encodes CASRPPGTGYNEQYF.

This rearrangement joins TRBV30 to TRBJ2-1; maybe TRBD2 (5 bases). The CDR3 spans 16 residues. Trimming took off 0 bases at V and 9 bases at J, with 21 bases between the two ends. Germline lookup yields CDR1 GTSNPN and CDR2 SVGIG (reference sequence). The DNA of the CDR3 is TGTGCCTGGAGTGTACTCGGGGTTCTGATGGGTGGTGAGCAGTTCTTC. Its translation: CAWSVLGVLMGGEQFF.

Turning to this clone: The same CDR3 is also encoded by other DNA sequences in this sample. This chain links TRBV5-1 with TRBJ1-2; the D is unclear. The germline V gene has CDR1 SGHRS and CDR2 YFSETQ. This CDR3 spans 14 amino acids. Between the trimmed V and J ends, which lost 0 bases and 6 bases, there was a span of 12 bases. The CDR3 protein is CASSLEGTGNGYTF. CDR3 DNA sequence: TGCGCCAGCAGCTTGGAAGGTACGGGGAATGGCTACACCTTC.